Detailed here is one TCR beta chain. Its target is unknown. Via MiXCR, TCRdb re-called the 5' RACE reads, giving one row per CDR3 protein. The sample has under 75,000 distinct CDR3 sequences, 3.2% seen once. These data come from a study of neurological immune-mediated disorders. The study, taken as a whole, reports: The repertoires of 18 of 34 multiple sclerosis patients fell into one related-CDR3 cluster (a possible signature) under phylogenetic grouping. No link was found between any clinical or MRI feature and the multiple sclerosis repertoire cluster.

The receptor comes from a woman in her fifties or sixties with multiple sclerosis. Sequenced sample: PBMCs.

In DNA, the CDR3 is TGCGCCAGCAGCGCACAGGGAGGGAATACTGAAGCTTTCTTT. It codes for CASSAQGGNTEAFF. This sequence joins TRBV5-1 and TRBJ1-1, with D perhaps matching TRBD1 (6 bases). Germline CDR1 is SGHRS and CDR2 is YFSETQ. The CDR3 extends over 14 amino acids. Trimming took off 4 bases at V and 5 bases at J, with 15 bases between the two ends.